These 3 T cell receptor beta chains came from one sample sequenced in a study of blood T cell repertoires in COVID-19 (dated by TCRdb to 2019 to 2021). Receptors were amplified or captured by the immunoSEQ multiplex PCR assay. The table was pulled from immuneACCESS by TCRdb, which kept in-frame rearrangements only. Such tables lose some clones; where checked, under half of the loss comes from unresolved V genes, and the rest has no known cause. The sample contains around 94,000 clones, almost 80% of them found a single time. Approximately 9.9% of the sample comes from the top ten. Sequenced material: peripheral blood. The source of these receptors is a man aged 55 to 70 with active or convalescent COVID-19.

This clone was observed a single time. This chain connects TRBV5-4 to TRBJ2-5; TRBD2 agrees at 8 bases. CDR1 is SGHNT and CDR2 is YYREEE in the germline V gene (reference sequence). Trimming at V came to 4 bases and at J to 3 bases, leaving 23 bases not matched to a gene. The CDR3 is 20 amino acids. The CDR3 here is CASSPSFSERGTRREETQYF. The CDR3, as DNA: TGTGCCAGCAGCCCGTCTTTCAGTGAACGGGGGACTAGACGGGAAGAGACCCAGTACTTC.

The chain carries TRBV19 and TRBJ1-1; 8 positions match TRBD1. Trimming took 7 bases from V and 7 from J; bases not matched to a gene: 8. Germline V CDR1 and CDR2: LNHDA, SQIVND (reference sequence). The length of the CDR3 is 13 residues. CDR3 sequence (DNA): TGTGCCAGTATTTGGACAGGGACGGATGAAGCTTTCTTT. Its translation is CASIWTGTDEAFF.

This clone was picked up one time. One end of the junction fails to match germline, which may point to a read error. V and J are TRBV19 and TRBJ2-1; 15 nucleotides line up with TRBD2. Germline CDR1 is LNHDA and CDR2 is SQIVND (reference sequence). This CDR3 spans 14 amino acids. The CDR3 bases are TGTGCCAGTAGTAAGGGACTAGCGGGAGGCCTGCCCGTCTTC. Translating gives CASSKGLAGGLPVF. Using reference TRBV19 and TRBJ2-1 for the parts outside the CDR3, the full variable domain is DGGITQSPKYLFRKEGQNVTLSCEQNLNHDAMYWYRQDPGQGLRLIYYSQIVNDFQKGDIAEGYSVSREKKESFPLTVTSAQKNPTAFYLCASSKGLAGGLPVFGPGTRLTVL.